Listed here are 21 T cell receptor beta chains from one sample, sequenced in a study of blood T cell repertoires in COVID-19. Here immunoSEQ multiplex PCR was the method, and the copy in TCRdb shows in-frame clones only, minus some. The sample lists 120,000 or so clones, 84% occurring once. The sample consisted of peripheral blood. The receptors originated from a woman younger than 45 who had recovered from COVID-19.

This chain uses TRBV18 with TRBJ2-5; D ambiguous. Germline V gene data show CDR1 as KGHSH and CDR2 as LQKENI. Trimming left V 2 bases short and J 5 bases short, with 9 bases between. The CDR3 has 13 residues. CDR3 in DNA: TGTGCCAGCTCACCAGAGTTCCGGGAGACCCAGTACTTC. Translated: CASSPEFRETQYF.

The chain joins TRBV6-9 to TRBJ1-2; D remains ambiguous. The CDR3 loop spans 14 amino acids. The V end was cut by 6 bases, the J end by 2 bases, with 13 bases between. CDR1 MNHGY and CDR2 SVAAGI come from the germline V gene. The CDR3 DNA reads as TGTGCCAGCAGCGCCGTGGGAGGGAACTATGGCTACACCTTC. As protein: CASSAVGGNYGYTF.

The chain links TRBV11-2 to TRBJ2-1; a possible D gene is TRBD2 (5 bases). With 6 bases removed from V and 0 bases from J, the gap between germline ends came to 12 bases. This CDR3 has 15 amino acids. Germline-derived CDR1 and CDR2 are SGHAT and FQNNGV. The CDR3 DNA is TGTGCCAGCAGTCGCGGGTCCGGCTCCTACAATGAGCAGTTCTTC. This translates into CASSRGSGSYNEQFF.

CDR3 in DNA: TGTGCCAGCAGCGGCTCTGGAAACACCATATATTTT. Amino acids: CASSGSGNTIYF. This chain joins TRBV6-5 and TRBJ1-3; D is undetermined. Deletions cut 6 bases from V and 0 bases from J, with 3 bases between. The CDR3 consists of 12 residues. Germline CDR1 is MNHEY and CDR2 is SVGAGI.

The chain couples TRBV7-6 to TRBJ2-2; 8 positions match TRBD2. CDR1 and CDR2 (germline): SGHVS, FNYEAQ. This CDR3 is built from 16 residues. Losses at the gene ends were 8 bases for V and 7 bases for J; bases not matched to a gene: 15. CDR3 DNA sequence: TGTGCCAGCCGCAGAGCGGGAGAGTTATCTATCGGGGAGCTGTTTTTT. Translated, it gives CASRRAGELSIGELFF.

V is TRBV19 and J is TRBJ1-5; tentative D call: TRBD1 (6 bases). Trimming took off 4 bases at V and 5 bases at J, with 24 bases between the two ends. The CDR3 has 18 residues. Germline V gene lookup returns CDR1 LNHDA and CDR2 SQIVND (reference sequence). The CDR3 protein is CASSTDPGAPNPYQPQHF. In DNA form, the CDR3 reads TGTGCCAGTAGTACGGACCCAGGGGCCCCGAATCCTTATCAGCCCCAGCATTTT.

The chain carries TRBV6-2 or TRBV6-3 and TRBJ2-7; 10 bases are a match to TRBD2. V lost 6 bases and J lost 4; bases outside the gene matches: 9. This CDR3 has 15 amino acids. Germline lookup yields CDR1 MNHEY and CDR2 SVGEGT. CDR3 nucleotides: TGTGCCAGCAGCGGCAGCGGGAGGGCCATATACGAGCAGTACTTC. As protein: CASSGSGRAIYEQYF.

V is TRBV6-6 and J is TRBJ1-4; D might be TRBD1 (5 bases). This CDR3 contains 15 residues. With 8 bases removed from V and 5 bases from J, the gap between germline ends came to 18 bases. Germline V CDR1 and CDR2: MNHNY, SVGAGI (reference sequence). CDR3 protein: CASVRGGTSNEKLFF. The CDR3 nucleotides read TGTGCCAGCGTCCGAGGAGGGACGAGCAATGAAAAACTGTTTTTT.

This clone showed up just a few times. This rearrangement joins TRBV6-5 to TRBJ1-5; D uncertain. Trimming took off 5 bases at V and 0 bases at J, with 11 bases between the two ends. CDR1 is MNHEY, CDR2 SVGAGI, per germline. This CDR3 is built from 15 residues. The CDR3 DNA follows: TGTGCCAGCAGTCCCGGGGTACTTAGCAATCAGCCCCAGCATTTT. Protein sequence: CASSPGVLSNQPQHF.

CDR3 in DNA: TGTGCCAGTAGTAACAGGGTCGGCTACGAGCAGTACTTC. This codes for CASSNRVGYEQYF. The V gene is TRBV19, the J gene TRBJ2-7, with D possibly being TRBD1 (6 bases). Germline loops: CDR1 LNHDA, CDR2 SQIVND (reference sequence). The CDR3 spans 13 residues. With 4 bases removed from V and 3 bases from J, the gap between germline ends came to 10 bases.

This clone was counted a single time. The rearrangement links TRBV7-2 to TRBJ1-5; tentative D call: TRBD1 (5 bases). V was cut by 2 bases and J by 6 bases, with 14 bases left in between. CDR1 is SGHTA and CDR2 is FQGNSA in the germline V gene. CDR3 length equals 15 residues. CDR3 DNA sequence: TGTGCCAGCAGCTTACAGGCAGGGAATGGTCAGCCCCAGCATTTT. Residues: CASSLQAGNGQPQHF.

The chain uses TRBV18 and TRBJ1-4; D ambiguous. The CDR3 runs 20 residues. In germline, CDR1 is KGHSH, CDR2 LQKENI. V was pared by 3 bases and J by 5 bases, with 28 bases between. CDR3 residues: CASSPRTAGMVTSSNEKLFF. CDR3 bases: TGTGCCAGCTCACCTCGTACCGCAGGAATGGTCACCTCATCCAATGAAAAACTGTTTTTT.

The gene calls are TRBV6-5 and TRBJ1-2; tentatively, D is TRBD1 (5 bases). The CDR3 consists of 15 residues. Per germline, CDR1 MNHEY and CDR2 SVGAGI. Trimming stripped 0 bases from V and 2 bases from J, with 10 bases between. The CDR3: CASSYSAGSNYGYTF. The CDR3 DNA follows: TGTGCCAGCAGTTACTCAGCAGGGTCCAACTATGGCTACACCTTC.

The chain couples TRBV27 to TRBJ2-7; 10 nucleotides align to TRBD1. The germline gives CDR1 MNHEY, CDR2 SMNVEV (reference sequence). This CDR3 contains 15 residues. The ends lost 5 bases at V and 4 bases at J; junction bases unmatched: 8. The CDR3 nucleotides are TGTGCCAGCAGTCCCTGGACAGGGGGTCCATACGAGCAGTACTTC. Translated: CASSPWTGGPYEQYF.

V and J are TRBV18 and TRBJ2-7; a possible D gene is TRBD2 (5 bases). The CDR3 spans 14 residues. Trimming left V 3 bases short and J 4 bases short, with 13 bases between. The germline CDR1 and CDR2 sequences are KGHSH and LQKENI. The CDR3 here is CASSPSVGDYEQYF. The CDR3 coding sequence is TGTGCCAGCTCACCCTCAGTCGGGGATTACGAGCAGTACTTC.

The rearrangement uses TRBV3-1 (or the pseudogene TRBV3-2) and TRBJ2-7, with TRBD1 matching 7 bases. In germline, CDR1 is LGHDT, CDR2 YNNKEL (reference sequence). The CDR3 contains 16 residues. After removal of 4 bases from V and 1 base from J, the junction contained 10 bases not matched to a gene. CDR3 residues: CASSPSDRDKSYEQYF. For the CDR3, the DNA is TGTGCCAGCAGCCCATCAGACAGGGACAAATCCTACGAGCAGTACTTC.

The rearrangement uses TRBV14 and TRBJ2-7; a possible D gene is TRBD2 (5 bases). CDR1 and CDR2 from the germline V gene are SGHDN and FVKESK. Between the trimmed V and J ends, which lost 0 bases and 1 base, there was a span of 16 bases. The CDR3 has 17 amino acids. The CDR3 reads CASSQDEGGSESYEQYF. CDR3 DNA: TGTGCCAGCAGCCAAGACGAGGGCGGGTCGGAATCCTACGAGCAGTACTTC.

The chain combines TRBV19 with TRBJ1-1, with TRBD1 identical over 7 bases. Germline-derived CDR1 and CDR2 are LNHDA and SQIVND (reference sequence). Unmatched junction bases numbered 6, after V lost 9 bases and J lost 2 bases. The CDR3 contains 13 residues. The CDR3 DNA reads as TGTGCCAGCGGGGGACAGCGTAACACTGAAGCTTTCTTT. The encoded protein is CASGGQRNTEAFF. Full variable domain (missing parts from reference TRBV19 and TRBJ1-1): DGGITQSPKYLFRKEGQNVTLSCEQNLNHDAMYWYRQDPGQGLRLIYYSQIVNDFQKGDIAEGYSVSREKKESFPLTVTSAQKNPTAFYLCASGGQRNTEAFFGQGTRLTVV.

The V call is TRBV10-2, the J call TRBJ1-3, with 8 bases fitting TRBD1. Germline lookup yields CDR1 WSHSY and CDR2 SAAADI. V lost 6 bases and J lost 6; bases outside the gene matches: 4. The CDR3 extends over 13 amino acids. DNA for the CDR3: TGCGCCAGCAGGGACAGGGCGAAAAACACCATATATTTT. It codes for CASRDRAKNTIYF.

The V and J genes are TRBV5-4 and TRBJ2-5; 13 bases agree with TRBD2. The junction had 5 bases not matched to a gene; V was cut back by 1 base and J by 5 bases. Per the germline V gene, CDR1 is SGHNT and CDR2 is YYREEE (reference sequence). This CDR3 is 16 amino acids long. The CDR3 DNA reads as TGTGCCAGCAGCTTGACGGGACTAGCGGGGCGGGAGACCCAGTACTTC. It yields the protein CASSLTGLAGRETQYF.

This chain joins TRBV19 and TRBJ2-7; D unclear. The CDR3 is 13 amino acids. Germline assignment: CDR1 LNHDA and CDR2 SQIVND (reference sequence). V was clipped by 6 bases and J by 2 bases, with 11 bases between them. In nucleotides, the CDR3 is TGTGCCAGTAGCCCCGGAGTAGCCTACGAGCAGTACTTC. Translating it yields CASSPGVAYEQYF.